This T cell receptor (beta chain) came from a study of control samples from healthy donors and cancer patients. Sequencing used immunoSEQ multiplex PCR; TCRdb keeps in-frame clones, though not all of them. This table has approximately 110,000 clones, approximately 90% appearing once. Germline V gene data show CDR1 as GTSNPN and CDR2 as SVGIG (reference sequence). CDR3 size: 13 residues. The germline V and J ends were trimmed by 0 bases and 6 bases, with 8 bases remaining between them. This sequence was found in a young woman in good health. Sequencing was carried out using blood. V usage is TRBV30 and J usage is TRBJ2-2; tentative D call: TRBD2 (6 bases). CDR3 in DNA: TGTGCCTGGAGTGTCGCTAGCGCCGGGGAGCTGTTTTTT. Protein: CAWSVASAGELFF.